The 10 T cell receptor beta chains presented below share a single source sample, sequenced in a study of T-cell reconstitution after alpha-beta-depleted transplantation in children. During its preparation, the TCRbeta library received unique molecular identifiers. TCRdb ran MiXCR on the PCR reads and lists one entry per CDR3 protein. The sample shows a few hundred thousand distinct CDR3 sequences, around 10% of them seen only once. Sequences were derived from PBMCs from the stem cell graft donor, sampled from the stem cell graft. Receptors were obtained from a human donor who donated a stem cell graft to a child with acute lymphoblastic leukemia.

This clonotype was seen more than once but under ten times. This chain uses TRBV7-8 with TRBJ1-1; D might be TRBD1 (5 bases). The CDR3 contains 14 residues. Trimming pared 3 bases from V and 12 bases from J, leaving 20 bases between. Germline lookup yields CDR1 SGHVS and CDR2 FQNEAQ. The DNA for the CDR3 is TGTGCCAGCAGCTTGGCAAGCGGACAATCCGCGTCTTTCTTT. This translates into CASSLASGQSASFF.

The V gene is TRBV7-9, the J gene TRBJ1-1; 7 bases match TRBD1. CDR1 SEHNR and CDR2 FQNEAQ come from the germline V gene (reference sequence). The CDR3 is made up of 15 amino acids. The V and J ends lost 4 bases and 3 bases, in that order; junction bases with no gene match: 8. Written as DNA, the CDR3 is TGTGCCAGCAGCTCCAGGGGGACTGGTGACACTGAAGCTTTCTTT. It yields the protein CASSSRGTGDTEAFF. Variable domain in full (rest from reference TRBV7-9 and TRBJ1-1): DTGVSQNPRHKITKRGQNVTFRCDPISEHNRLYWYRQTLGQGPEFLTYFQNEAQLEKSRLLSDRFSAERPKGSFSTLEIQRTEQGDSAMYLCASSSRGTGDTEAFFGQGTRLTVV.

This rearrangement joins TRBV12-3 or TRBV12-4 to TRBJ1-2; the D gene is possibly TRBD1 (5 bases). Trimming shortened V by 6 bases and J by 4 bases, and 12 bases separated the two germline ends. The CDR3 loop spans 13 amino acids. CDR3 protein: CASSPGGIYGYTF. Written as DNA, the CDR3 is TGTGCCAGCAGCCCTGGGGGTATCTATGGCTACACCTTC.

This clonotype was picked up a small number of times. The chain combines TRBV5-1 with TRBJ2-5; tentatively, D is TRBD1 (6 bases). Trimming took 0 bases from V and 5 from J, leaving 14 bases between them. Germline-derived CDR1 and CDR2 are SGHRS and YFSETQ. The CDR3 consists of 15 residues. CDR3 DNA: TGCGCCAGCAGCTTGGGGCCAGGGGAGAGGGAGACCCAGTACTTC. It specifies CASSLGPGERETQYF.

This chain connects TRBV15 to TRBJ1-1; maybe TRBD1 (5 bases). This CDR3 region has 15 residues. CDR1 and CDR2 from the germline V gene are LNHNV and YYDKDF (reference sequence). Trimming left V 0 bases short and J 4 bases short, with 12 bases between. The CDR3 here is CATSRDLQGGTEAFF. In DNA form, the CDR3 reads TGTGCCACCAGCAGAGATCTTCAGGGCGGCACTGAAGCTTTCTTT.

This clonotype was recorded a few times. The chain carries TRBV18 and TRBJ2-2, with TRBD1 identical over 7 bases. Trimming cost V 2 bases and J 3 bases; bases outside gene matches: 3. Germline CDR1 and CDR2: KGHSH and LQKENI. This CDR3 is 15 amino acids long. The CDR3 DNA reads TGTGCCAGCTCACCAACCCAGGGGGACACCGGGGAGCTGTTTTTT. Translation gives CASSPTQGDTGELFF.

In its sample, this clonotype was seen many times. V and J are TRBV4-2 and TRBJ1-5; D gene ambiguous. This CDR3 region has 15 residues. Trimming pared 0 bases from V and 4 bases from J, leaving 10 bases between. Germline CDR1 reads LGHNA; CDR2 reads YNFKEQ. CDR3 in DNA: TGTGCCAGCAGCCAAGAAGGGCACACAAATCAGCCCCAGCATTTT. Translating it yields CASSQEGHTNQPQHF.

This clonotype was seen at least ten times. CDR3 loop: CASSLDRGFGEQYF. In DNA, the CDR3 is TGTGCCAGCAGTTTAGACAGGGGCTTCGGAGAGCAGTACTTC. The gene calls are TRBV12-3 or TRBV12-4 and TRBJ2-7; 7 bases match TRBD1. The CDR3 is made up of 14 amino acids. Trimming took 1 base from V and 7 from J; bases not matched to a gene: 7.

This clonotype showed up just a few times. The chain uses TRBV5-1 and TRBJ1-2; 7 bases match TRBD1. This CDR3 has 15 residues. Germline trimming cut 0 bases from V and 6 bases from J; bases unmatched to any gene: 8. Germline V CDR1 and CDR2: SGHRS, YFSETQ. CDR3 protein: CASSLDSRTGHGYTF. Written as DNA, the CDR3 is TGCGCCAGCAGCTTGGATTCAAGGACAGGACATGGCTACACCTTC.

This clonotype was counted a few times. The chain recombines TRBV7-9 with TRBJ2-2; perhaps D is TRBD1 or TRBD2 (5 bases each). This CDR3 is built from 16 residues. V lost 5 bases, J lost 3 bases, and 16 bases lay in between. The germline gives CDR1 SEHNR, CDR2 FQNEAQ (reference sequence). CDR3 amino acids: CASSPKGRADTGELFF. The CDR3 nucleotides read TGTGCCAGCAGCCCGAAGGGGAGAGCCGACACCGGGGAGCTGTTTTTT.